The sequence of this TCR beta chain was determined in a study of identical twins. Broader study findings: Excess low generation probability was seen in twin-shared out-of-frame alpha sequences. Cord blood's abundant beta clonotypes had fewer insertions, unlike memory repertoires.

As for this clonotype: The target antigen is unknown.

TCRdb reprocessed the 5' RACE reads with MiXCR, giving one entry per CDR3 protein. The table records under 300,000 distinct CDR3 sequences, approximately 8.3% of them present only once. The same sample was also studied in work on yellow fever vaccine responses in identical twins.

This sequence was found in a young woman in good health. The sample taken for sequencing was CD8+ T cells sorted from blood.

The CDR3 loop reads CASTGTQLGYTF. Here the CDR3 DNA reads TGTGCCAGCACCGGGACTCAACTTGGCTACACCTTC. This chain uses TRBV6-6 with TRBJ1-2; tentative D call: TRBD1 (5 bases). The V gene's germline CDR1 is MNHNY and CDR2 SVGAGI (reference sequence). Trimming pared 7 bases from V and 7 bases from J, leaving 13 bases between. The CDR3 is 12 residues long.